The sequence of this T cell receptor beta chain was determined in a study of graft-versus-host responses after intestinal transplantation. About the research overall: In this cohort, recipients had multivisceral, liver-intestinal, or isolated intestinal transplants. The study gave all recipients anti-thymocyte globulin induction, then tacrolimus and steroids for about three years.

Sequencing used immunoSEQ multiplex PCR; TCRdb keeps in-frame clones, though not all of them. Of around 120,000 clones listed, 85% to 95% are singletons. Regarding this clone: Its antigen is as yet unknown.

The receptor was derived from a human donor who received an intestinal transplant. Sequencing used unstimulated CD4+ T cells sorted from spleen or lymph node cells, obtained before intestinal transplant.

The CDR3 region has the DNA TGCGCCAGCAGCCCTGACAGGGCTGCTGAAGCTTTCTTT. Translation gives CASSPDRAAEAFF. V usage is TRBV5-1 and J usage is TRBJ1-1; 7 bases align to TRBD1. The ends lost 4 bases at V and 6 bases at J; junction bases unmatched: 6. Germline V gene sequence: CDR1 SGHRS, CDR2 YFSETQ. The CDR3 runs to 13 residues.